The next 32 T cell receptor beta chains were all read from a single sample in a study of T cell repertoires in cytomegalovirus infection (dated by TCRdb to the late 2010s). The sequencer listed for this sample is Illumina HiSeq 1500. TCRdb's own reprocessing of the public reads used fastp at Q25 and MiXCR and kept productive beta chains. Here each entry gathers all rows of one CDR3 protein and keeps the most common genes and DNA. The sample includes around 450,000 distinct CDR3 sequences, with roughly 30% observed a single time. Roughly 13% of the sample is held by the ten biggest clonotypes. Sequencing was done on a sample of PBMCs. Receptors were obtained from a human donor in good health (CMV status not recorded). Some clones in this sample may be carry-over from other donors' samples.

This chain links TRBV19 with TRBJ2-1; weak D call: TRBD2 (5 bases). Germline V lookup: CDR1 LNHDA, CDR2 SQIVND (reference sequence). The CDR3 contains 15 residues. Between the trimmed V and J ends, which lost 6 bases and 0 bases, there was a span of 12 bases. The CDR3: CASRIDTSSYNEQFF. CDR3 DNA: TGTGCCAGTAGGATCGACACTAGCTCCTACAATGAGCAGTTCTTC.

The chain has TRBV6-5 and TRBJ2-5; D is possibly TRBD1 (7 bases). The ends were cut back, 9 bases at V and 4 bases at J, with 21 bases in the middle. The CDR3 has 15 amino acids. Germline loops: CDR1 MNHEY, CDR2 SVGAGI. The CDR3 nucleotides read TGTGCCAGGAGACAGGGTAGGGGGGTAGGAGAGACCCAGTACTTC. This gives the protein CARRQGRGVGETQYF.

This clonotype turned up a few times. The genes are TRBV20-1 and TRBJ2-4; D perhaps matches TRBD2 (6 bases). CDR1 is DFQATT and CDR2 is SNEGSKA in the germline V gene (reference sequence). The ends were cut back, 3 bases at V and 0 bases at J, with 18 bases in the middle. CDR3 size: 17 residues. CDR3 residues: CSASPSGGVTAKNIQYF. The CDR3 DNA follows: TGCAGTGCTAGCCCTTCCGGGGGAGTAACAGCCAAAAACATTCAGTACTTC.

The V and J genes are TRBV5-1 and TRBJ2-1, with 9 nucleotides matching TRBD1. The CDR3 runs 14 residues. Germline trimming cut 4 bases from V and 6 bases from J; bases unmatched to any gene: 5. Germline V gene data show CDR1 as SGHRS and CDR2 as YFSETQ. CDR3 nucleotides: TGCGCCAGCAGCACGGGACAGGGACCCAATGAGCAGTTCTTC. Residues: CASSTGQGPNEQFF.

This clonotype was observed a few times. This rearrangement joins TRBV27 to TRBJ2-3, with 8 bases identical to TRBD2. The V segment lost 3 bases and the J segment 1 base; nucleotides outside the gene matches: 3. CDR1 is MNHEY, CDR2 SMNVEV, per germline (reference sequence). The CDR3 is made up of 15 amino acids. The CDR3 nucleotides are TGTGCCAGCAGTTTCCAGCGGGGGCGCACAGATACGCAGTATTTT. Its translation: CASSFQRGRTDTQYF.

This sequence joins TRBV12-3 or TRBV12-4 and TRBJ2-7, with a tentative D call TRBD1 (6 bases). The CDR3 totals 13 residues. Trimming took 7 bases from V and 3 from J, leaving 13 bases between them. The CDR3 reads CASTTTGYYEQYF. The CDR3 DNA is TGTGCCAGCACCACCACAGGGTACTACGAGCAGTACTTC.

V gene TRBV6-1 combines with J gene TRBJ2-2, with 10 bases aligning to TRBD2. The CDR3 has 15 amino acids. Germline V CDR1 and CDR2: MNHNS, SASEGT. J lost 7 bases, V lost 7 bases, and 9 bases had no gene match. CDR3 loop: CASTPSGGANGELFF. As DNA, the CDR3 is TGTGCCAGCACCCCTAGCGGGGGAGCAAACGGGGAGCTGTTTTTT.

This chain uses TRBV28 with TRBJ1-1; tentatively, D is TRBD1 (6 bases). V was shortened by 10 bases and J by 5 bases, with 14 bases between the two germline ends. The V gene's germline CDR1 is MDHEN and CDR2 SYDVKM. This CDR3 comprises 12 residues. The CDR3 region is CATRGGLTEAFF. The DNA for the CDR3 is TGTGCCACCCGTGGGGGGCTGACTGAAGCTTTCTTT. The entire variable domain, with the rest obtained from reference TRBV28 and TRBJ1-1, is as follows: DVKVTQSSRYLVKRTGEKVFLECVQDMDHENMFWYRQDPGLGLRLIYFSYDVKMKEKGDIPEGYSVSREKKERFSLILESASTNQTSMYLCATRGGLTEAFFGQGTRLTVV.

This clonotype has only one observation. The CDR3 DNA sequence: TGTGCCAGCAGTTCGCGGCGAGAGGGATATAATTCACCCCTCCACTTT. Translated: CASSSRREGYNSPLHF. The chain employs TRBV28 and TRBJ1-6; the D is unclear. Germline-derived CDR1 and CDR2 are MDHEN and SYDVKM. The CDR3 length is 16 residues. Trimming took off 4 bases at V and 4 bases at J, with 14 bases between the two ends.

This clonotype has only one observation. V and J are TRBV24-1 and TRBJ2-5, with no clear D. The V and J ends lost 10 bases and 5 bases respectively, with 13 bases between them. The CDR3 sequence is 12 residues long. The germline V gene has CDR1 KGHDR and CDR2 SFDVKD. The CDR3, as DNA: TGTGCCACGGGTACCGGCGAGGAGACCCAGTACTTC. Translating it yields CATGTGEETQYF.

As regards this clonotype: A read error may be the cause here, since a much bigger clone is one base away. CDR3 nucleotides: TGTGCCAGCAGTTTATCTGGGTCGGGACAGGGGGTCTACGAGCAGTACTTC. Protein product: CASSLSGSGQGVYEQYF. The chain links TRBV28 to TRBJ2-7; 11 nucleotides align to TRBD1. Looked up from germline, CDR1 is MDHEN and CDR2 is SYDVKM. V was pared by 1 base and J by 3 bases, with 8 bases of the junction left unmatched. CDR3 size: 17 residues.

The table lists this clonotype with a few counts. This chain links TRBV7-9 with TRBJ2-1; TRBD2 matches at 13 bases. The junction had 14 bases not matched to a gene; V was cut back by 4 bases and J by 8 bases. Germline CDR1 and CDR2: SEHNR and FQNEAQ (reference sequence). CDR3 size: 18 residues. CDR3 in amino acids: CASSSGTSGVVRGYEQFF. DNA for the CDR3: TGTGCCAGCAGCTCCGGGACTAGCGGGGTTGTCAGGGGTTATGAGCAGTTCTTC. Combining the CDR3 with reference TRBV7-9 and TRBJ2-1 gives the whole variable domain DTGVSQNPRHKITKRGQNVTFRCDPISEHNRLYWYRQTLGQGPEFLTYFQNEAQLEKSRLLSDRFSAERPKGSFSTLEIQRTEQGDSAMYLCASSSGTSGVVRGYEQFFGPGTRLTVL.

The chain carries TRBV27 and TRBJ2-7; 10 bases are shared with TRBD1. This CDR3 has 17 residues. From germline, CDR1 is MNHEY and CDR2 SMNVEV (reference sequence). V lost 5 bases, J lost 2 bases, and 12 bases stayed unmatched. DNA of the CDR3: TGTGCCAGCAGTCAACGCCCAGGGACAGGGGTAACCTACGAGCAGTACTTC. Translating it yields CASSQRPGTGVTYEQYF.

This clonotype came up many times. V gene TRBV7-6 combines with J gene TRBJ1-2, with D possibly being TRBD1 (6 bases). V was clipped by 5 bases and J by 7 bases, with 20 bases between them. The CDR3 has 15 residues. Germline V gives CDR1 SGHVS, CDR2 FNYEAQ. CDR3: CASSPGEGRGIGYTF. The CDR3 region has the DNA TGTGCCAGCAGCCCGGGGGAGGGCAGGGGTATTGGCTACACCTTC.

This clonotype turned up a few times. V and J are TRBV5-8 and TRBJ2-7; 7 nucleotides line up with TRBD1. Germline lookup yields CDR1 SGHTS and CDR2 YDEGEE. The CDR3 runs 14 residues. The V and J ends lost 0 bases and 6 bases, in that order; junction bases with no gene match: 6. CDR3: CASSLAGRGTEQYF. The CDR3 DNA is TGTGCCAGCAGCTTGGCCGGCAGGGGGACCGAGCAGTACTTC. Supplemented by reference TRBV5-8 and TRBJ2-7, the full variable domain reads EAGVTQSPTHLIKTRGQQATLRCSPISGHTSVYWYQQALGLGLQFLLWYDEGEERNRGNFPPRFSGRQFPNYSSELNVNALELEDSALYLCASSLAGRGTEQYFGPGTRLTVT.

This clonotype showed up just a few times. The genes are TRBV15 and TRBJ1-6; TRBD1 aligns across 7 bases. V lost 0 bases to trimming and J lost 6 bases; unmatched junction nucleotides: 5. This CDR3 contains 16 residues. Per germline, CDR1 LNHNV and CDR2 YYDKDF (reference sequence). The CDR3 protein is CATSRDRDSSNSPLHF. CDR3 DNA: TGTGCCACCAGCAGAGATCGGGACAGCTCTAATTCACCCCTCCACTTT.

This clonotype has only a few counts. The chain's CDR3 is CASSLVAGLNTEAFF. Written as DNA, the CDR3 is TGTGCCAGCAGCTTGGTGGCAGGGCTGAACACTGAAGCTTTCTTT. This chain links TRBV11-2 with TRBJ1-1, with D tentatively TRBD1 (5 bases). The CDR3 runs to 15 residues. V shed 3 bases and J shed 0 bases, with 11 bases lying between them. The V gene's germline CDR1 is SGHAT and CDR2 FQNNGV.

This clonotype was counted between two and nine times. V gene TRBV7-2 combines with J gene TRBJ1-4; the D is unclear. The CDR3 is made up of 13 amino acids. V was pared by 3 bases and J by 12 bases, with 14 bases between. Germline CDR1 and CDR2: SGHTA and FQGNSA. The CDR3: CASSFLASDQLFF. The CDR3 DNA reads TGTGCCAGCAGCTTCCTTGCTAGCGACCAACTGTTTTTT.

This chain joins TRBV6-5 and TRBJ1-3; maybe TRBD1 (6 bases). The CDR3 runs to 15 residues. The V end lost 4 bases, the J end lost 7 bases, and 17 bases lay between the germline ends. CDR1 and CDR2 (germline): MNHEY, SVGAGI. The CDR3, as DNA: TGTGCCAGCAGTTCCGACAGGTCTAGGGTGAACACCATATATTTT. Residues: CASSSDRSRVNTIYF.

The chain is built from TRBV19 and TRBJ1-2, with D hard to call. V was pared by 10 bases and J by 8 bases, with 20 bases between. There are 13 residues in the CDR3. Germline V CDR1 and CDR2: LNHDA, SQIVND (reference sequence). CDR3 amino acids: CATADFFMEGYTF. The CDR3 coding sequence is TGTGCCACTGCGGACTTTTTTATGGAAGGCTACACCTTC.

The V gene is TRBV4-1, the J gene TRBJ2-5; 16 nucleotides align to TRBD2. Germline CDR1 MGHRA, CDR2 YSYEKL. V lost 0 bases and J lost 2; bases outside the gene matches: 6. The CDR3 covers 19 residues. In nucleotides, the CDR3 is TGCGCCAGCAGCCAAGATTCTGGGACTAGCGGGGGGGAACAAGAGACCCAGTACTTC. The encoded protein is CASSQDSGTSGGEQETQYF.

The gene calls are TRBV3-1 and TRBJ1-2; possibly TRBD1 for D (5 bases). V lost 5 bases, J lost 8 bases, and 15 bases lay in between. Germline V CDR1 and CDR2: LGHDT, YNNKEL (reference sequence). The CDR3 length is 13 residues. The CDR3: CASSGDPKGGYTF. In nucleotides, the CDR3 is TGTGCCAGCAGCGGGGACCCTAAGGGCGGCTACACCTTC.

This rearrangement joins TRBV12-3 or TRBV12-4 to TRBJ1-2; possibly TRBD1 for D (5 bases). CDR3 length equals 14 residues. Trimming removed 5 bases from V and 4 bases from J, with 14 bases in between. CDR3 coding DNA: TGTGCCAGCAGTCCTTGGGGGGATGGCTATGGCTACACCTTC. Translating gives CASSPWGDGYGYTF.

This rearrangement joins TRBV4-3 to TRBJ2-7; 9 bases match TRBD1. The V segment lost 2 bases and the J segment 2 bases; nucleotides outside the gene matches: 4. The CDR3 runs to 15 residues. Germline lookup yields CDR1 LGHNA and CDR2 YSLEER. The DNA of the CDR3 is TGCGCCAGCAGCCAACATAGACAGGGGGCCTACGAGCAGTACTTC. This translates into CASSQHRQGAYEQYF.

On this clonotype: This may arise from a read error, as a much more abundant clone is one base away. The gene calls are TRBV11-2 and TRBJ2-3, with no clear D. CDR3 length: 12 residues. Trimming stripped 2 bases from V and 5 bases from J, with 5 bases between. Germline V gene sequence: CDR1 SGHAT, CDR2 FQNNGV. The DNA for the CDR3 is TGTGCCAGCAGCTTAAATCAAGATACGCAGTATTTT. Translated, it gives CASSLNQDTQYF.

In the case of this clonotype: One end of the junction varies from germline; a read error may be responsible. This chain uses TRBV7-6 with TRBJ2-7, with D uncertain. CDR1 SGHVS and CDR2 FNYEAQ come from the germline V gene. The CDR3 runs 13 residues. CDR3 sequence reads: CASSSDASYEKYF. CDR3 nucleotide sequence: TGTGCCAGCAGCTCGGACGCTTCCTACGAGAAGTACTTC.

This clonotype has more than one count but fewer than ten. The V gene is TRBV12-3 or TRBV12-4, the J gene TRBJ2-1, with 7 bases matching TRBD1. With V trimmed by 5 bases and J by 8 bases, 9 bases remained unmatched. The CDR3 has 14 residues. CDR3 nucleotides: TGTGCCAGCAGTAGGGACAGAATAGGCGATGAGCAGTTCTTC. This codes for CASSRDRIGDEQFF.

This clonotype has ten or more counts. The J gene is TRBJ1-1, the V gene TRBV7-2; D not resolved. V was clipped by 1 base and J by 3 bases, with 18 bases between them. The CDR3 is made up of 17 amino acids. Germline V gene sequence: CDR1 SGHTA, CDR2 FQGNSA. The CDR3 bases are TGTGCCAGCAGCTTAGGAGGGTACCTCCTTCTAGACACTGAAGCTTTCTTT. Translating it yields CASSLGGYLLLDTEAFF. The complete variable domain, with remaining parts taken from reference TRBV7-2 and TRBJ1-1, reads GAGVSQSPSNKVTEKGKDVELRCDPISGHTALYWYRQSLGQGLEFLIYFQGNSAPDKSGLPSDRFSAERTGGSVSTLTIQRTQQEDSAVYLCASSLGGYLLLDTEAFFGQGTRLTVV.

The chain carries TRBV20-1 and TRBJ2-7; a weak D match, TRBD2 (6 bases). V dropped 3 bases and J dropped 6 bases, with 27 bases sitting between them. CDR3 size: 17 residues. The germline CDR1 and CDR2 sequences are DFQATT and SNEGSKA (reference sequence). This CDR3 reads CSARGRREQVLGAEQYF. The DNA for the CDR3 is TGCAGTGCTAGGGGGCGGAGGGAGCAAGTTCTGGGTGCCGAGCAGTACTTC.

The V call is TRBV3-1, the J call TRBJ1-6; D is uncertain. With 1 base removed from V and 0 bases from J, the gap between germline ends came to 7 bases. Germline V gives CDR1 LGHDT, CDR2 YNNKEL (reference sequence). The length of the CDR3 is 16 residues. This CDR3 is CASSQVRSSYNSPLHF. CDR3 bases: TGTGCCAGCAGCCAAGTAAGGAGCTCCTATAATTCACCCCTCCACTTT.

The V call is TRBV20-1, the J call TRBJ1-6; possible D gene TRBD1, 5 bases. Trimming left V 3 bases short and J 9 bases short, with 21 bases between. Germline CDR1 is DFQATT and CDR2 is SNEGSKA (reference sequence). The length of the CDR3 is 16 residues. CDR3 amino acids: CSARGAVSGPGSPLHF. The CDR3 DNA reads as TGCAGTGCTAGGGGAGCAGTCTCGGGGCCGGGTTCACCCCTCCACTTT.

The DNA of the CDR3 is TGTGCCAGCAGCTTGTACAGGGAGCACCATGGCTACACCTTC. Its translation: CASSLYREHHGYTF. The gene calls are TRBV7-2 and TRBJ1-2; possible D gene TRBD1, 6 bases. The germline V gene encodes CDR1 SGHTA and CDR2 FQGNSA. The V end was cut by 3 bases, the J end by 6 bases, with 14 bases between. This CDR3 has 14 residues.